This TCR beta chain is from a study of cytomegalovirus exposure and HLA in healthy donors. General study findings and limits: The majority of CMV-associated TCR beta chains were reported as apparently HLA-restricted in a later analysis. One later analysis reportedly identified an Asian-associated ancestry cluster that showed fewer N-insertions than the approximately 700-donor mean. A list of approximately 160 TCR beta chains associated with cytomegalovirus was given.

Note on this clone: Its antigen is unidentified.

Trimming took 2 bases from V and 4 from J; bases not matched to a gene: 3. This CDR3 has 15 amino acids. The germline V gene encodes CDR1 LGHNA and CDR2 YSLEER. Primers: 60 Vbeta forward and 13 Jbeta reverse. Produced via immunoSEQ multiplex PCR; TCRdb's table is partial and in-frame only. The data contain around 180,000 clones, about 83% of them singletons. This sequence was found in a woman aged 25 to 39 in good health and CMV-seropositive. Specimen: PBMCs. The chain links TRBV4-3 to TRBJ2-3; 10 bases line up with TRBD2. CDR3 sequence: CASSQRAGGPDTQYF. DNA of the CDR3: TGCGCCAGCAGCCAACGAGCGGGGGGGCCAGATACGCAGTATTTT.